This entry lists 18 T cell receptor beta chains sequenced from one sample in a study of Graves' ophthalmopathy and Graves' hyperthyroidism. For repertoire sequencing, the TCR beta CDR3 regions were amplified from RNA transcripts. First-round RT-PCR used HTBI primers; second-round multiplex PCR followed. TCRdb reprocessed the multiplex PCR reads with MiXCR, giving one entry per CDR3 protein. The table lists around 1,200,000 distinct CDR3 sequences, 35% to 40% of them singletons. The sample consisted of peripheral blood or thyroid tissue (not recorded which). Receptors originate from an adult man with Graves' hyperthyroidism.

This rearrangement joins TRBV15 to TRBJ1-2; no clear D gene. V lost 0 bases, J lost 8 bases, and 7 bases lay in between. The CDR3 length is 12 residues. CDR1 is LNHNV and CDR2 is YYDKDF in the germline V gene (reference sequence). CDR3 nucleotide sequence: TGTGCCACCAGCAGAGAAGTGGGCGGCTACACCTTC. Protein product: CATSREVGGYTF.

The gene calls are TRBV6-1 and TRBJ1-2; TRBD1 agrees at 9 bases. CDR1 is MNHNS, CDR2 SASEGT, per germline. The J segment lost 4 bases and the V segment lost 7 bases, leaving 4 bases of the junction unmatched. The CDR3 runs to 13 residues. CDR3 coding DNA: TGTGCCAGCACCTTGGGACAGGGCTATGGCTACACCTTC. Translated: CASTLGQGYGYTF.

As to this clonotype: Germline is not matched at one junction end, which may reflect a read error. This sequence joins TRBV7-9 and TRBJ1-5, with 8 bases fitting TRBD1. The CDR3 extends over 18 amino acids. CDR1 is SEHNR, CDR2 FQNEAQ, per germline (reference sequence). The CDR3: CAGSPGQRTGIVHQPQHF. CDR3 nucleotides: TGTGCCGGCAGCCCAGGACAAAGGACAGGGATTGTCCATCAGCCCCAGCATTTT.

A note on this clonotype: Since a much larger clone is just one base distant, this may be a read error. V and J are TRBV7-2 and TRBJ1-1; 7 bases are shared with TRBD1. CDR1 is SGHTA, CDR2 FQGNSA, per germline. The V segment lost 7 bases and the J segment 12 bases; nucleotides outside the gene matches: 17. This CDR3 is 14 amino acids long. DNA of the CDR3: TGTGCCAGCACCCTATCCGGGGGCGACAGGGTAACTTTCTTT. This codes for CASTLSGGDRVTFF.

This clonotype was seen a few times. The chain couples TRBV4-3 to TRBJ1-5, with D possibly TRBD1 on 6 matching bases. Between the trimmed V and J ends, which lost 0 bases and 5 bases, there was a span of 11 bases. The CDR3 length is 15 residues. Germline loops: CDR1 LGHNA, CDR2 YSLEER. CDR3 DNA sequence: TGCGCCAGCAGCCAAGAGAAAGGGGGGGATCAGCCCCAGCATTTT. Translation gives CASSQEKGGDQPQHF.

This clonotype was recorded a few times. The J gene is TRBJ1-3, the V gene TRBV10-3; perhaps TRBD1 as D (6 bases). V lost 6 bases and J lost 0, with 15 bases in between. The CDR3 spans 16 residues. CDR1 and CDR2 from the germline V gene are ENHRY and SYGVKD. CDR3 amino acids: CAIRTGQGYSGNTIYF. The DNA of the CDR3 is TGTGCCATCAGAACAGGGCAGGGGTACTCTGGAAACACCATATATTTT.

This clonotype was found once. The CDR3 DNA sequence: TGTGCCAGCAGCTTAGGGACAGGGTCGGTTGGGAACTCGGAGACCCAGTACTTC. Its translation: CASSLGTGSVGNSETQYF. The chain employs TRBV7-9 and TRBJ2-5, with 8 positions matching TRBD1. CDR1 is SEHNR, CDR2 FQNEAQ, per germline (reference sequence). V shed 1 base and J 5 bases; nucleotides not matched to a gene: 15. The CDR3 is 18 amino acids.

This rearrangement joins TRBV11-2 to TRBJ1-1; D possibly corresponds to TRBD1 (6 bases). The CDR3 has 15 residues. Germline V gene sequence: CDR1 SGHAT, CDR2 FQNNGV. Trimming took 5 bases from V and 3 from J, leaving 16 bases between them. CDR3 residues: CASSPWDKKDTEAFF. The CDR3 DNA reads TGTGCCAGCAGCCCATGGGACAAAAAGGACACTGAAGCTTTCTTT.

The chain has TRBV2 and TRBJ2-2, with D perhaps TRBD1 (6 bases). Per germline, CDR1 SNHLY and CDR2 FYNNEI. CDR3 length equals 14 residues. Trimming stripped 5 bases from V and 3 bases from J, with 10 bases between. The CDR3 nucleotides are TGTGCCAGCAGTTTGGGGGCAGACACCGGGGAGCTGTTTTTT. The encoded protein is CASSLGADTGELFF. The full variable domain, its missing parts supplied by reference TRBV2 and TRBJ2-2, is EPEVTQTPSHQVTQMGQEVILRCVPISNHLYFYWYRQILGQKVEFLVSFYNNEISEKSEIFDDQFSVERPDGSNFTLKIRSTKLEDSAMYFCASSLGADTGELFFGEGSRLTVL.

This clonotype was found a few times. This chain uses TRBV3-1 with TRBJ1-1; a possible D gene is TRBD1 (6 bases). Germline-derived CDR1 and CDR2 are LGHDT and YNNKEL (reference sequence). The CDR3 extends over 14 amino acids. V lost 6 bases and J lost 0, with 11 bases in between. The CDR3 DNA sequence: TGTGCCAGCAGAACCGGACAGCTGAACACTGAAGCTTTCTTT. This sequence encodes CASRTGQLNTEAFF.

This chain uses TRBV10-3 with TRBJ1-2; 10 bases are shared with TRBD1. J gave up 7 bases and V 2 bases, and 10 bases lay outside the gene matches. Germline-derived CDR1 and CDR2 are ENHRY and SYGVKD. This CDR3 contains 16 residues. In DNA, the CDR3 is TGTGCCATCAGTGAGAGGACAGGGGGGCAAAAGGGTGGCTACACCTTC. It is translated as CAISERTGGQKGGYTF.

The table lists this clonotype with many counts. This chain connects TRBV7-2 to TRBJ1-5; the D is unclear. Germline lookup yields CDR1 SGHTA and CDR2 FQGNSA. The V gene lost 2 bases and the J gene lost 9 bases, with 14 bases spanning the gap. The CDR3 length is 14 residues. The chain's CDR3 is CASSLRGPGRPQHF. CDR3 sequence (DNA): TGTGCCAGCAGCTTACGGGGTCCCGGGCGGCCCCAGCATTTT.

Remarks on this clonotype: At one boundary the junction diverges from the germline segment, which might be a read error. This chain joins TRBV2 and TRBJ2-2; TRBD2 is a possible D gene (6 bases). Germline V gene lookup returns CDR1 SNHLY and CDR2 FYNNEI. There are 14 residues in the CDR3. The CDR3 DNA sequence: TGTGCCACAAGGAGGACTACGAACACCAGGGAGCTGTTTTTT. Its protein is CATRRTTNTRELFF.

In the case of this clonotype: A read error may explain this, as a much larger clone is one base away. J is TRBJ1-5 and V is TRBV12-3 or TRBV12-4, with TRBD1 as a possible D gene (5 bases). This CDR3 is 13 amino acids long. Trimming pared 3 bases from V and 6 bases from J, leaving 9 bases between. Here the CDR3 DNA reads TGTGCCAGCAGTTTCCAGACAGTTCAGCCCCAGCATTTT. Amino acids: CASSFQTVQPQHF.

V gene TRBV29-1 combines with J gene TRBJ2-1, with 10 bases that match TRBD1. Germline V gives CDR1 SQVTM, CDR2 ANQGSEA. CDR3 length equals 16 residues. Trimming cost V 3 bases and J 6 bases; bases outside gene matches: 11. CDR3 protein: CSVDLRGTGVRNEQFF. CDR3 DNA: TGCAGCGTTGATTTGCGCGGGACAGGGGTGCGCAATGAGCAGTTCTTC.

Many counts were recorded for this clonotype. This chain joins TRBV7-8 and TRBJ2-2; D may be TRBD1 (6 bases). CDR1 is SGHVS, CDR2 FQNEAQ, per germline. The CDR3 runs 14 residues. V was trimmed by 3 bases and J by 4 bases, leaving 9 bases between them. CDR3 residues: CASSLGASTGELFF. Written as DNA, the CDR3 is TGTGCCAGCAGCTTGGGGGCCTCCACCGGGGAGCTGTTTTTT.

The DNA for the CDR3 is TGTGCCAGCAGTGACGACAGGGAGATACACGGCTACACCTTC. It is translated as CASSDDREIHGYTF. The J gene is TRBJ1-2, the V gene TRBV6-5, with TRBD1 matching over 7 bases. The CDR3 is 14 residues long. V shed 5 bases and J 8 bases; nucleotides not matched to a gene: 11. From germline, CDR1 is MNHEY and CDR2 SVGAGI.

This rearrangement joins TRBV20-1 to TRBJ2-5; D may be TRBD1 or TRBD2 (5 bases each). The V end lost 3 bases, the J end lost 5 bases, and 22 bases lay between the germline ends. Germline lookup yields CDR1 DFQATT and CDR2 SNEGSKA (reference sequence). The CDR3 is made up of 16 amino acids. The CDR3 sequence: CSARQTLGDPKETQYF. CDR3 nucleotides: TGCAGTGCTAGGCAAACCCTCGGGGACCCTAAGGAGACCCAGTACTTC.